This TCR beta chain was sequenced in a study of blood T cells in healthy people across ages. Trimming removed 4 bases from V and 5 bases from J, with 14 bases in between. The CDR3 extends over 13 amino acids. Germline V gene lookup returns CDR1 GTSNPN and CDR2 SVGIG (reference sequence). With a J-beta primer mix and a sample-barcoded 5' primer, a second PCR ran about 7 to 12 cycles. MiXCR, run by TCRdb on the 5' RACE reads, gives a single entry per CDR3 protein. This sample has some 940,000 distinct CDR3 sequences, with about 28% found just once. These data were also filed under a second study, of T cells of mothers and their children.

Sequencing was done on a sample of blood. The sequence was collected from a woman in her thirties or forties in good health. The chain uses TRBV30 and TRBJ2-5, with D possibly being TRBD1 (6 bases). Written as DNA, the CDR3 is TGTGCCTGGACTCTACAGGGTACGGAGACCCAGTACTTC. Its protein is CAWTLQGTETQYF.